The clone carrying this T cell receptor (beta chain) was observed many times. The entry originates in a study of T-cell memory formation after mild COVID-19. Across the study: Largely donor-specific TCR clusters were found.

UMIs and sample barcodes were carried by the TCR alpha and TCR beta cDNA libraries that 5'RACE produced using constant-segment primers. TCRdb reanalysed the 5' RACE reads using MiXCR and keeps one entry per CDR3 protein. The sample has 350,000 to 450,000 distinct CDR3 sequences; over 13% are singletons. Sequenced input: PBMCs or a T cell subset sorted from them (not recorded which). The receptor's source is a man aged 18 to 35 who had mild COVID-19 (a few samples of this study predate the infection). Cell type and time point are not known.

CDR3 region: CSVEGGVSYEQYF. The DNA for the CDR3 is TGCAGCGTTGAAGGTGGGGTCTCCTACGAGCAGTACTTC. This chain joins TRBV29-1 and TRBJ2-7, with D hard to call. V lost 1 base and J 0 bases, leaving 7 bases between the germline ends. The CDR3 extends over 13 amino acids. CDR1 SQVTM and CDR2 ANQGSEA come from the germline V gene.